These 26 T cell receptor beta chains came from one sample sequenced in a study of T cell responses to AZD1222 COVID-19 vaccine. Measured with immunoSEQ multiplex PCR; TCRdb has only the in-frame clones, and not every one. The repertoire holds over 85,000 clones, with approximately 88% as singletons. Sequenced material: peripheral blood, taken on day 0 of AZD1222 vaccination. These receptors were obtained from an adult in good health.

V gene TRBV5-1 combines with J gene TRBJ1-5; 10 bases fit TRBD1. The CDR3 consists of 16 residues. Germline CDR1 and CDR2: SGHRS and YFSETQ. The trim removed 0 bases at V and 6 bases at J, leaving 6 bases unmatched. The CDR3 nucleotides are TGCGCCAGCAGCTTGGGGCCGACAGGGGGCGGTCAGCCCCAGCATTTT. It yields the protein CASSLGPTGGGQPQHF.

The J gene is TRBJ1-3, the V gene TRBV6-1; no clear D gene. V shed 3 bases and J shed 4 bases, with 10 bases lying between them. The CDR3 has 14 amino acids. Germline-derived CDR1 and CDR2 are MNHNS and SASEGT. Here the CDR3 reads CASSETSLGNTIYF. CDR3 nucleotide sequence: TGTGCCAGCAGTGAGACCTCACTGGGAAACACCATATATTTT.

This chain joins TRBV6-6 and TRBJ2-2; D is unresolved. The V gene lost 5 bases and the J gene lost 5 bases, with 15 bases spanning the gap. The germline V gene encodes CDR1 MNHNY and CDR2 SVGAGI (reference sequence). This CDR3 contains 15 residues. CDR3 protein: CASSTSQQKTGELFF. The CDR3 DNA reads TGTGCCAGCAGTACGTCCCAGCAAAAGACCGGGGAGCTGTTTTTT.

The chain joins TRBV5-6 to TRBJ2-7; TRBD2 matches 8 bases. The CDR3 totals 15 residues. J lost 0 bases, V lost 2 bases, and 4 bases had no gene match. In germline, CDR1 is SGHDT, CDR2 YYEEEE. CDR3 loop: CASSFIRGGSYEQYF. CDR3 nucleotide sequence: TGTGCCAGCAGCTTTATCCGGGGGGGCTCCTACGAGCAGTACTTC.

The CDR3 DNA reads as TGCGCCAGCAGCTTCGGACAGGGGGCGAACACTGAAGCTTTCTTT. Protein sequence: CASSFGQGANTEAFF. V gene TRBV5-1 combines with J gene TRBJ1-1; 11 bases line up with TRBD1. Germline lookup yields CDR1 SGHRS and CDR2 YFSETQ. The trim removed 2 bases at V and 1 base at J, leaving 1 base unmatched. The CDR3 spans 15 residues.

V gene TRBV5-5 combines with J gene TRBJ2-3; 7 bases match TRBD2. V was pared by 0 bases and J by 2 bases, with 6 bases of the junction left unmatched. Germline-derived CDR1 and CDR2 are SGHKS and YYEKEE (reference sequence). CDR3 length: 16 residues. The CDR3 DNA follows: TGTGCCAGCAGCTTGGACCCACGGGGGGTCACAGATACGCAGTATTTT. This translates into CASSLDPRGVTDTQYF.

CDR3 sequence: CASSFWSGASHTEAFF. In DNA, the CDR3 is TGCGCCAGCAGCTTTTGGTCAGGGGCTTCTCACACTGAAGCTTTCTTT. The gene calls are TRBV5-1 and TRBJ1-1; TRBD1 might be the D (6 bases). CDR1 SGHRS and CDR2 YFSETQ come from the germline V gene. CDR3 length equals 16 residues. V gave up 2 bases and J gave up 3 bases, with 17 bases separating them.

CDR3 sequence: CASTRGISETQYF. The CDR3 DNA reads TGTGCCAGCACAAGGGGGATAAGCGAGACCCAGTACTTC. This chain connects TRBV2 to TRBJ2-5, with D perhaps matching TRBD1 (6 bases). Germline CDR1 is SNHLY and CDR2 is FYNNEI. V was shortened by 7 bases and J by 5 bases, with 14 bases between the two germline ends. This CDR3 spans 13 amino acids.

This clone was observed a single time. The chain combines TRBV7-9 with TRBJ1-2; D uncertain. Germline V gene data show CDR1 as SEHNR and CDR2 as FQNEAQ (reference sequence). The CDR3 runs 12 residues. Deletions cut 6 bases from V and 4 bases from J, with 9 bases between. In DNA form, the CDR3 reads TGTGCCAGCAGACCACCGGGCTATGGCTACACCTTC. This encodes CASRPPGYGYTF.

The CDR3 coding sequence is TGTGCCAGCAGTGAGCGAGGGACGGCTCTCACCGGGGAGCTGTTTTTT. Protein sequence: CASSERGTALTGELFF. The chain carries TRBV25-1 and TRBJ2-2; D assignment may be TRBD1 or TRBD2 (5 bases each). The V end was cut by 3 bases, the J end by 4 bases, with 15 bases between. The V gene's germline CDR1 is MGHDK and CDR2 SYGVNS. The CDR3 length is 16 residues.

The chain joins TRBV7-6 to TRBJ2-6; no clear D. V lost 0 bases and J lost 2, with 8 bases in between. Germline lookup yields CDR1 SGHVS and CDR2 FNYEAQ. The CDR3 extends over 16 amino acids. CDR3: CASSLAPAAGANVLTF. In nucleotides, the CDR3 is TGTGCCAGCAGCTTAGCGCCGGCCGCTGGGGCCAACGTCCTGACTTTC.

The chain links TRBV15 to TRBJ2-3; D unclear. The CDR3 runs to 15 residues. Germline V gives CDR1 LNHNV, CDR2 YYDKDF (reference sequence). The V and J ends lost 0 bases and 2 bases respectively, with 9 bases between them. The CDR3 sequence: CATSRDRFLTDTQYF. CDR3 DNA sequence: TGTGCCACCAGCAGAGATCGGTTCCTCACAGATACGCAGTATTTT.

This clone is classed as medium-sized. V gene TRBV2 combines with J gene TRBJ1-6; no clear D. CDR1 is SNHLY, CDR2 FYNNEI, per germline. This CDR3 is 15 amino acids long. Trimming pared 6 bases from V and 7 bases from J, leaving 16 bases between. The CDR3 is CASRAVVTQNSPLHF. Written as DNA, the CDR3 is TGTGCCAGCAGAGCGGTCGTTACACAAAATTCACCCCTCCACTTT.

The V and J genes are TRBV28 and TRBJ2-4; D gene uncertain. This CDR3 comprises 14 residues. Trimming took 6 bases from V and 0 from J, leaving 9 bases between them. The germline gives CDR1 MDHEN, CDR2 SYDVKM. CDR3: CASSSGLAKNIQYF. The CDR3 DNA reads as TGTGCCAGCAGCTCGGGTCTAGCCAAAAACATTCAGTACTTC.

The table lists this clone with a count of one. The chain carries TRBV9 and TRBJ1-2; a weak D match, TRBD1 (5 bases). Trimming stripped 2 bases from V and 8 bases from J, with 16 bases between. From germline, CDR1 is SGDLS and CDR2 YYNGEE. The CDR3 is 14 amino acids. As DNA, the CDR3 is TGTGCCAGCAGCGTTTTGGCGGGGCTGATCGGCTACACCTTC. This sequence encodes CASSVLAGLIGYTF.

Remarks on this clone: The junction differs from germline at one of its ends, possibly a read error. The chain uses TRBV10-3 and TRBJ1-5; TRBD1 might be the D (5 bases). The CDR3 has 13 residues. From germline, CDR1 is ENHRY and CDR2 SYGVKD. The CDR3 loop reads CAISEAGDQPPHF. The CDR3 DNA follows: TGTGCCATCAGTGAGGCCGGGGACCAACCCCCCCACTTT.

The chain uses TRBV12-5 and TRBJ1-6, with TRBD1 matching over 9 bases. Trimming at V came to 6 bases and at J to 9 bases, leaving 9 bases not matched to a gene. Germline CDR1 is LGHNT and CDR2 is FRNRAP. The CDR3 loop spans 15 amino acids. The CDR3 loop is CASGGGTGSGSPLHF. The DNA of the CDR3 is TGTGCTAGTGGAGGAGGGACAGGGTCGGGTTCACCCCTCCACTTT.

The chain links TRBV29-1 to TRBJ1-1; D uncertain. CDR3 size: 13 residues. Germline loops: CDR1 SQVTM, CDR2 ANQGSEA. The V gene lost 1 base and the J gene lost 1 base, with 7 bases spanning the gap. CDR3 sequence: CSVEVQQNTEAFF. The CDR3 DNA is TGCAGCGTTGAAGTCCAGCAGAACACTGAAGCTTTCTTT.

The genes are TRBV7-9 and TRBJ1-1, with TRBD1 identical over 10 bases. The CDR3 loop spans 14 amino acids. Germline-derived CDR1 and CDR2 are SEHNR and FQNEAQ (reference sequence). V dropped 6 bases and J dropped 1; count of bases not matched to a gene: 2. CDR3 coding DNA: TGTGCCAGCAGGTGGACAGGGGGGAACACTGAAGCTTTCTTT. Its translation: CASRWTGGNTEAFF.

V and J are TRBV10-3 and TRBJ2-5, with TRBD2 matching over 7 bases. The V gene end was trimmed by 0 bases and the J gene end by 3 bases; junction bases not matched to a gene: 4. Germline loops: CDR1 ENHRY, CDR2 SYGVKD. The CDR3 has 15 residues. CDR3 in amino acids: CAISESGAGEETQYF. CDR3 nucleotide sequence: TGTGCCATCAGTGAGTCAGGGGCGGGGGAAGAGACCCAGTACTTC.

This chain uses TRBV19 with TRBJ1-6; TRBD1 is a possible D gene (6 bases). The CDR3 contains 14 residues. Between the trimmed V and J ends, which lost 6 bases and 5 bases, there was a span of 11 bases. From germline, CDR1 is LNHDA and CDR2 SQIVND (reference sequence). The CDR3 bases are TGTGCCAGTAGCCGGGGGCCCGATAATTCACCCCTCCACTTT. Its protein is CASSRGPDNSPLHF.

With respect to this clone: The sample has other DNA sequences that encode this CDR3 too. The chain couples TRBV18 to TRBJ2-5; TRBD1 is a possible D gene (5 bases). V lost 4 bases, J lost 2 bases, and 8 bases lay in between. Germline V gene lookup returns CDR1 KGHSH and CDR2 LQKENI. This CDR3 contains 13 residues. CDR3: CASSRDRQETQYF. The CDR3 bases are TGTGCCAGCTCACGAGACAGACAAGAGACCCAGTACTTC.

The V gene is TRBV7-2, the J gene TRBJ1-2; 9 bases are a match to TRBD1. The trim removed 1 base at V and 10 bases at J, leaving 7 bases unmatched. Germline loops: CDR1 SGHTA, CDR2 FQGNSA. The CDR3 is 14 residues long. CDR3 loop: CASSLGDRASLYTF. CDR3 in DNA: TGTGCCAGCAGCTTAGGGGACAGGGCAAGCCTCTACACCTTC.

This chain joins TRBV5-4 and TRBJ1-1; the D is unclear. This CDR3 is 15 amino acids long. Trimming cost V 1 base and J 5 bases, with 15 bases left between them. Germline V gene sequence: CDR1 SGHNT, CDR2 YYREEE (reference sequence). In DNA, the CDR3 is TGTGCCAGCAGCTTGCCGGACGCGCGGGGTACTGAAGCTTTCTTT. It yields the protein CASSLPDARGTEAFF.

The rearrangement uses TRBV6-2 or TRBV6-3 and TRBJ2-5, with D possibly matching TRBD2 (6 bases). V was cut by 4 bases and J by 5 bases, with 14 bases left in between. Per the germline V gene, CDR1 is MNHEY and CDR2 is SVGEGT. This CDR3 contains 14 residues. DNA of the CDR3: TGTGCCAGCAGTTCGACTAGTCTAGGGGAGACCCAGTACTTC. Its translation is CASSSTSLGETQYF.

The V call is TRBV7-9, the J call TRBJ2-7; 7 bases map to TRBD1. The CDR3 has 15 amino acids. J was trimmed by 4 bases and V by 5 bases; bases with no gene match: 11. From germline, CDR1 is SEHNR and CDR2 FQNEAQ (reference sequence). The CDR3 DNA reads as TGTGCCAGCAGCATGAATACAGGGGAACTTTACGAGCAGTACTTC. Its protein product is CASSMNTGELYEQYF.